What follows are 19 T cell receptor beta chains derived from one specimen sequenced in a study of T-cell reconstitution after alpha-beta-depleted transplantation in children. The library targeted TCRbeta and was prepared with unique molecular identifiers. A single record per CDR3 protein comes from TCRdb applying MiXCR to the PCR reads. The profile shows approximately 130,000 distinct CDR3 sequences, around 9.8% of them singletons. The specimen comprised PBMCs, mostly from graft donor cells, sampled 180 days after TCRalphabeta/CD19-depleted stem cell transplant. The receptors here all came from a girl less than two years old who had a stem cell transplant for combined immunodeficiency, so the T cells may come from the graft donor.

There are a few counts of this clonotype. The chain is built from TRBV29-1 and TRBJ2-7; possible D gene TRBD2, 6 bases. CDR3 size: 15 residues. V lost 8 bases to trimming and J lost 0 bases, with 20 bases between them. In germline, CDR1 is SQVTM, CDR2 ANQGSEA. The chain's CDR3 is CSPSDPGTDSYEQYF. In nucleotides, the CDR3 is TGCAGCCCCTCAGATCCCGGGACTGACTCCTACGAGCAGTACTTC.

This clonotype was recorded a few times. The rearrangement links TRBV6-2 or TRBV6-3 to TRBJ2-1, with unresolved D. The CDR3 consists of 13 residues. Germline V gene sequence: CDR1 MNHEY, CDR2 SVGEGT. V was pared by 2 bases and J by 7 bases, with 9 bases between. CDR3 amino acids: CASSYVQANEQFF. DNA of the CDR3: TGTGCCAGCAGTTACGTTCAAGCTAATGAGCAGTTCTTC.

A few counts support this clonotype. A much more abundant neighbour one base away suggests this may be a read error. V and J are TRBV7-2 and TRBJ2-5; D unclear. Germline loops: CDR1 SGHTA, CDR2 FQGNSA. This CDR3 is 10 amino acids long. In DNA, the CDR3 is TGTGCCAGCAGCCAAGAGGCCCAGTACTTC. It codes for CASSQEAQYF.

In this sample, this clonotype turned up a few times. The genes are TRBV7-6 and TRBJ2-3, with D tentatively TRBD1 (5 bases). The ends were cut back, 3 bases at V and 1 base at J, with 8 bases in the middle. The CDR3 is 14 amino acids. Germline V gene sequence: CDR1 SGHVS, CDR2 FNYEAQ. CDR3 nucleotides: TGTGCCAGCAGCTTCCTAGGGGGCACAGATACGCAGTATTTT. The encoded protein is CASSFLGGTDTQYF.

This clonotype was seen a handful of times. The J gene is TRBJ2-1, the V gene TRBV11-3; D tentatively fits TRBD1 or TRBD2 (5 bases each). Per germline, CDR1 SGHNT and CDR2 YENEEA. Trimming took 6 bases from V and 10 from J, leaving 19 bases between them. This CDR3 spans 14 amino acids. CDR3 residues: CASSRTGLAIEQFF. CDR3 DNA sequence: TGTGCCAGCAGTCGTACAGGCCTAGCAATAGAGCAGTTCTTC.

The chain links TRBV12-3 or TRBV12-4 to TRBJ1-1; D is ambiguous. The CDR3 is 13 residues long. V lost 7 bases and J 1 base, leaving 10 bases between the germline ends. The chain's CDR3 is CASTPLGNTEAFF. DNA for the CDR3: TGTGCCAGCACCCCGCTGGGGAACACTGAAGCTTTCTTT.

The genes are TRBV29-1 and TRBJ2-5; D is ambiguous. Germline CDR1 SQVTM, CDR2 ANQGSEA. CDR3 length equals 10 residues. The V end was cut by 7 bases, the J end by 7 bases, with 10 bases between. DNA of the CDR3: TGCAGCGCGACTGTTGGGACCCAGTACTTC. Translation: CSATVGTQYF.

V is TRBV7-3 and J is TRBJ1-6; no reliable D call. Germline V gene sequence: CDR1 SGHTA, CDR2 FQGTGA. The length of the CDR3 is 16 residues. Trimming pared 1 base from V and 4 bases from J, leaving 11 bases between. The CDR3 protein is CASSLKPRLYNSPLHF. CDR3 nucleotide sequence: TGTGCCAGCAGCTTAAAACCGCGCCTTTATAATTCACCCCTCCACTTT.

This clonotype was observed a handful of times. J is TRBJ2-7 and V is TRBV5-1; D possibly corresponds to TRBD1 (6 bases). The germline V and J ends were trimmed by 0 bases and 4 bases, with 11 bases remaining between them. The germline V gene has CDR1 SGHRS and CDR2 YFSETQ. The CDR3 spans 14 residues. DNA for the CDR3: TGCGCCAGCAGCTTGGCCATCAGGGGTTACGAGCAGTACTTC. Translated: CASSLAIRGYEQYF.

This clonotype was counted between two and nine times. The chain has TRBV7-8 and TRBJ2-2; 9 bases are a match to TRBD1. V lost 4 bases and J lost 7; bases outside the gene matches: 7. This CDR3 is built from 15 residues. From germline, CDR1 is SGHVS and CDR2 FQNEAQ. The CDR3 sequence: CASSSQGAESGELFF. The CDR3 DNA reads TGTGCCAGCAGCTCACAGGGGGCGGAGAGCGGGGAGCTGTTTTTT.

The V and J genes are TRBV24-1 and TRBJ2-7; the D gene could be TRBD1 or TRBD2 (5 bases each). Germline-derived CDR1 and CDR2 are KGHDR and SFDVKD. V was cut by 9 bases and J by 0 bases, with 11 bases left in between. The length of the CDR3 is 13 residues. CDR3 sequence: CATGDGTSYEQYF. For the CDR3, the DNA is TGTGCCACCGGGGACGGGACCTCCTACGAGCAGTACTTC.

This clonotype was observed at least ten times. The chain is built from TRBV4-3 and TRBJ2-5, with D possibly being TRBD1 (5 bases). Trimming cost V 0 bases and J 2 bases, with 10 bases left between them. CDR1 is LGHNA, CDR2 YSLEER, per germline. This CDR3 spans 15 amino acids. CDR3 protein: CASSQERPGQETQYF. In nucleotides, the CDR3 is TGCGCCAGCAGCCAAGAAAGGCCAGGGCAAGAGACCCAGTACTTC.

About this clonotype: Possible read error: a much larger clone is one base away. The CDR3 reads CSAPGTSGGSLYEQFF. CDR3 sequence (DNA): TGCAGTGCTCCCGGGACTAGCGGGGGGTCTCTCTATGAGCAGTTCTTC. The rearrangement links TRBV20-1 to TRBJ2-1; 15 positions agree with TRBD2. The CDR3 contains 16 residues. The trim removed 5 bases at V and 8 bases at J, leaving 10 bases unmatched. Germline V CDR1 and CDR2: DFQATT, SNEGSKA (reference sequence).

This clonotype was seen a few times. The chain joins TRBV5-1 to TRBJ2-5; maybe TRBD1 (7 bases). The CDR3 has 14 residues. V was shortened by 4 bases and J by 1 base, with 11 bases between the two germline ends. The germline V gene has CDR1 SGHRS and CDR2 YFSETQ. The CDR3 DNA reads as TGCGCCAGCAGCCGCGGGACAGCCCAAGAGACCCAGTACTTC. This sequence encodes CASSRGTAQETQYF.

In its sample, this clonotype was seen a few times. The gene calls are TRBV5-1 and TRBJ2-3; 7 nucleotides agree with TRBD2. The germline gives CDR1 SGHRS, CDR2 YFSETQ. The ends lost 6 bases at V and 0 bases at J; junction bases unmatched: 4. The CDR3 loop spans 14 amino acids. The CDR3 loop reads CASKMTSSTDTQYF. Written as DNA, the CDR3 is TGCGCCAGCAAGATGACTAGCAGCACAGATACGCAGTATTTT.

This clonotype was counted at least ten times. The chain employs TRBV12-3 or TRBV12-4 and TRBJ2-5; 8 bases are a match to TRBD2. The V and J ends lost 8 bases and 5 bases, in that order; junction bases with no gene match: 10. This CDR3 region has 14 residues. The CDR3: CASRRSGGGETQYF. The CDR3 DNA reads TGTGCCAGCCGGCGGAGCGGGGGAGGCGAGACCCAGTACTTC.

This clonotype was observed many times. The chain carries TRBV29-1 and TRBJ2-1; TRBD2 aligns across 8 bases. The CDR3 is 14 residues long. J was trimmed by 10 bases and V by 5 bases; bases with no gene match: 13. Germline V gene sequence: CDR1 SQVTM, CDR2 ANQGSEA. The CDR3 sequence: CSVRGSASGREQFF. DNA for the CDR3: TGCAGCGTTCGGGGGTCGGCTAGCGGGCGCGAGCAGTTCTTC.

The chain carries TRBV4-3 and TRBJ2-7; D may match TRBD1 or TRBD2 (6 bases each). V was shortened by 4 bases and J by 4 bases, with 11 bases between the two germline ends. Looked up from germline, CDR1 is LGHNA and CDR2 is YSLEER. CDR3 length: 13 residues. CDR3 DNA sequence: TGCGCCAGCAGCCCAGGGGCGGGGTACGAGCAGTACTTC. Encoded protein: CASSPGAGYEQYF.

This chain joins TRBV25-1 and TRBJ1-4; a possible D gene is TRBD1 (5 bases). Looked up from germline, CDR1 is MGHDK and CDR2 is SYGVNS. V gave up 0 bases and J gave up 0 bases, with 20 bases separating them. CDR3 length: 20 amino acids. The CDR3 spells CASSEYFVDRGDPTNEKLFF. The DNA of the CDR3 is TGTGCCAGCAGTGAATATTTTGTGGATCGAGGGGACCCAACTAATGAAAAACTGTTTTTT.